Listed here are 29 T cell receptor beta chains from one sample, sequenced in a study of blood T cell repertoires in COVID-19. Profiling relied on immunoSEQ multiplex PCR, and the TCRdb table lists in-frame clones only, not all of them. The profile shows 100,000 or so clones, roughly 89% of them singletons. Specimen: peripheral blood. The receptors derive from a man aged 65-85 years with acute or convalescent COVID-19.

This clone is deemed medium-sized. The V gene is TRBV7-3, the J gene TRBJ2-3, with 9 bases fitting TRBD2. The CDR3 is 15 amino acids. CDR1 and CDR2 (germline): SGHTA, FQGTGA. V was clipped by 2 bases and J by 5 bases; unmatched bases: 5. The CDR3 is CASSLGAGGEDTQYF. The CDR3 DNA follows: TGTGCCAGCAGCTTAGGGGCGGGAGGGGAAGATACGCAGTATTTT.

The chain is built from TRBV13 and TRBJ1-6; D might be TRBD1 (5 bases). CDR3 size: 16 residues. CDR1 PRHDT and CDR2 FYEKMQ come from the germline V gene (reference sequence). V dropped 2 bases and J dropped 7 bases, with 15 bases sitting between them. CDR3: CASSLRRGSRNSPLHF. The CDR3 region has the DNA TGTGCCAGCAGCTTACGGAGGGGAAGTAGGAATTCACCCCTCCACTTT.

The chain employs TRBV9 and TRBJ2-2, with TRBD2 identical over 11 bases. This CDR3 spans 18 amino acids. Germline V lookup: CDR1 SGDLS, CDR2 YYNGEE. V dropped 0 bases and J dropped 4; count of bases not matched to a gene: 8. DNA of the CDR3: TGTGCCAGCAGCGTAGCTACTAGCGGGAGTAGAATCACCGGGGAGCTGTTTTTT. It yields the protein CASSVATSGSRITGELFF.

This clone was found a few times. This chain joins TRBV12-2 and TRBJ2-3; the D call in the table, TRBD2, was not verified against the DNA. TRBV12-2 is recorded as a pseudogene. There are 15 residues in the CDR3. The CDR3 DNA reads as TGTGCAAGTCGCCGCACTAGCGGGGGCCCTCATACGCAGTATTTT. Amino acids: CASRRTSGGPHTQYF.

The chain is built from TRBV5-1 and TRBJ1-2; 8 nucleotides align to TRBD1. V dropped 3 bases and J dropped 6; count of bases not matched to a gene: 7. Germline V gives CDR1 SGHRS, CDR2 YFSETQ. This CDR3 is 14 amino acids long. This CDR3 reads CASSSQSGGDGYTF. CDR3 DNA sequence: TGCGCCAGCAGCTCTCAATCAGGGGGCGATGGCTACACCTTC. The whole variable domain, filled in from reference TRBV5-1 and TRBJ1-2, reads KAGVTQTPRYLIKTRGQQVTLSCSPISGHRSVSWYQQTPGQGLQFLFEYFSETQRNKGNFPGRFSGRQFSNSRSEMNVSTLELGDSALYLCASSSQSGGDGYTFGSGTRLTVV.

The CDR3 DNA reads TGTGCCAGCAGTTACTCGACAGGGTACGAGCAGTACTTC. Translated: CASSYSTGYEQYF. This rearrangement joins TRBV6-5 to TRBJ2-7, with 7 bases aligning to TRBD1. V trimming: 0 bases; J trimming: 4 bases; junction bases outside the gene matches: 0. The germline gives CDR1 MNHEY, CDR2 SVGAGI. The CDR3 totals 13 residues.

This clone has a single count. The V and J genes are TRBV7-8 and TRBJ1-3; 11 positions agree with TRBD1. Germline CDR1 SGHVS, CDR2 FQNEAQ. With 0 bases clipped from V and 8 bases from J, the junction kept 3 bases outside the gene matches. CDR3 length: 15 residues. The CDR3 sequence is CASSLAGQGEYTIYF. The CDR3 DNA reads TGTGCCAGCAGCTTAGCGGGACAGGGGGAATACACCATATATTTT.

The V call is TRBV7-2, the J call TRBJ2-7; 7 bases are shared with TRBD1. J gave up 2 bases and V 4 bases, and 5 bases lay outside the gene matches. This CDR3 comprises 14 residues. Germline-derived CDR1 and CDR2 are SGHTA and FQGNSA. The CDR3 loop is CASSSGQYPYEQYF. The CDR3, as DNA: TGTGCCAGCAGCTCGGGACAGTACCCCTACGAGCAGTACTTC.

V and J are TRBV6-5 and TRBJ1-6; a weak D match, TRBD1 (6 bases). The CDR3 is 16 amino acids. From germline, CDR1 is MNHEY and CDR2 SVGAGI. The V gene lost 0 bases and the J gene lost 9 bases, with 15 bases spanning the gap. The CDR3 nucleotides read TGTGCCAGCAGTTACTCCCGACAGGCGGGGGGTTCACCCCTCCACTTT. Its translation: CASSYSRQAGGSPLHF.

This chain links TRBV18 with TRBJ1-6; D not certain. The CDR3 extends over 15 amino acids. Trimming stripped 0 bases from V and 3 bases from J, with 6 bases between. Germline V gives CDR1 KGHSH, CDR2 LQKENI. In nucleotides, the CDR3 is TGTGCCAGCTCACCACCGCCAGGCTATAATTCACCCCTCCACTTT. The encoded protein is CASSPPPGYNSPLHF.

This chain joins TRBV4-2 and TRBJ1-1; 7 nucleotides agree with TRBD1. Germline-derived CDR1 and CDR2 are LGHNA and YNFKEQ. The CDR3 runs to 14 residues. V lost 1 base to trimming and J lost 10 bases; unmatched junction nucleotides: 9. The CDR3 DNA reads as TGTGCCAGCAGCCAAGTGGGGCAGGGGGATTTAGCTTTCTTT. Its translation: CASSQVGQGDLAFF.

The chain employs TRBV6-5 and TRBJ2-7; D is undetermined. The length of the CDR3 is 14 residues. Trimming stripped 1 base from V and 0 bases from J, with 7 bases between. The germline gives CDR1 MNHEY, CDR2 SVGAGI. This chain's CDR3 is CASSYFQDSYEQYF. The CDR3 nucleotides are TGTGCCAGCAGTTACTTCCAGGACTCCTACGAGCAGTACTTC.

V is TRBV5-1 and J is TRBJ2-1; 7 bases map to TRBD1. This CDR3 is built from 14 residues. Trimming took 4 bases from V and 15 from J; bases not matched to a gene: 16. Germline-derived CDR1 and CDR2 are SGHRS and YFSETQ. This CDR3 is CASSPGQLLGVRFF. CDR3 bases: TGCGCCAGCAGCCCGGGACAGCTTTTAGGGGTTCGGTTCTTC.

J is TRBJ1-2 and V is TRBV12-3 or TRBV12-4; tentatively, D is TRBD1 (5 bases). Trimming took 5 bases from V and 2 from J, leaving 9 bases between them. The CDR3 loop spans 13 amino acids. The CDR3 loop is CASSITGNYGYTF. The CDR3 DNA reads as TGTGCCAGCAGTATCACAGGCAACTATGGCTACACCTTC.

The chain is built from TRBV24-1 and TRBJ1-1; weak D call: TRBD1 (5 bases). The germline V gene encodes CDR1 KGHDR and CDR2 SFDVKD. The CDR3 sequence is 17 residues long. Deletions cut 0 bases from V and 0 bases from J, with 13 bases between. The CDR3 sequence: CATSDLLGKGVNTEAFF. The CDR3 nucleotides read TGTGCCACCAGTGATTTGCTTGGGAAAGGGGTGAACACTGAAGCTTTCTTT.

This rearrangement joins TRBV12-3 or TRBV12-4 to TRBJ2-5; D not certain. The CDR3 contains 13 residues. V lost 3 bases and J lost 1, with 6 bases in between. CDR3 in amino acids: CASSLYSQETQYF. CDR3 DNA: TGTGCCAGCAGTTTGTACAGCCAAGAGACCCAGTACTTC.

For the CDR3, the DNA is TGTGCCAGTAGTATAGGTCGGACTAGCGGAAGCTCCTACAATGAGCAGTTCTTC. This codes for CASSIGRTSGSSYNEQFF. The rearrangement uses TRBV19 and TRBJ2-1, with 10 bases that match TRBD2. V shed 1 base, J shed 0 bases, and the junction held 6 bases outside the gene matches. The CDR3 loop spans 18 amino acids. CDR1 is LNHDA and CDR2 is SQIVND in the germline V gene (reference sequence).

The V gene is TRBV6-5, the J gene TRBJ1-6, with D uncertain. The V gene lost 2 bases and the J gene lost 1 base, with 6 bases spanning the gap. Germline lookup yields CDR1 MNHEY and CDR2 SVGAGI. The CDR3 spans 15 residues. CDR3 DNA: TGTGCCAGCAGTTACGCGGGGTCCTATAATTCACCCCTCCACTTT. It specifies CASSYAGSYNSPLHF.

The V and J genes are TRBV18 and TRBJ1-5, with D tentatively TRBD1 (5 bases). The CDR3 contains 16 residues. The V and J ends lost 3 bases and 0 bases respectively, with 12 bases between them. CDR1 and CDR2 (germline): KGHSH, LQKENI. The CDR3 sequence: CASSPRQWTSNQPQHF. The CDR3 bases are TGTGCCAGCTCACCGCGACAGTGGACTAGCAATCAGCCCCAGCATTTT.

This clone came up once. CDR3: CASSAYEGPSWPQHF. CDR3 bases: TGTGCCAGCAGTGCCTATGAGGGCCCAAGTTGGCCCCAGCATTTT. The chain employs TRBV6-6 and TRBJ1-5; D unresolved. CDR1 is MNHNY, CDR2 SVGAGI, per germline (reference sequence). Trimming took 5 bases from V and 9 from J, leaving 20 bases between them. This CDR3 comprises 15 residues.

The J gene is TRBJ2-7, the V gene TRBV3-1 (or the pseudogene TRBV3-2), with D maybe TRBD2 (5 bases). The CDR3 has 14 residues. V was clipped by 1 base and J by 6 bases, with 13 bases between them. Germline V lookup: CDR1 LGHDT, CDR2 YNNKEL (reference sequence). For the CDR3, the DNA is TGTGCCAGCAGCCAAGGGGAACTAGTGAGCGAGCAGTACTTC. Translated: CASSQGELVSEQYF.

CDR3 in amino acids: CASSFTGGGQPQHF. The CDR3 bases are TGTGCCAGCAGCTTCACAGGGGGCGGTCAGCCCCAGCATTTT. V gene TRBV7-2 combines with J gene TRBJ1-5; 9 bases match TRBD1. CDR3 length: 14 amino acids. V lost 3 bases to trimming and J lost 6 bases; unmatched junction nucleotides: 3. Per the germline V gene, CDR1 is SGHTA and CDR2 is FQGNSA.

For this clone: The DNA is omitted, as the CDR3 cannot be located on it reliably, and the CDR3 follows TCRdb's listing. The chain's CDR3 is CASSSSGSGRDNEQFF. This chain uses TRBV6-2 or TRBV6-3 with TRBJ2-1; the DNA was not used to check the table's D call, TRBD2. Per germline, CDR1 MNHEY and CDR2 SVGEGT. Both ends counted, the CDR3 spans 16 residues.

The chain carries TRBV10-3 and TRBJ2-1, with D unresolved. The CDR3 has 12 residues. The V end lost 4 bases, the J end lost 8 bases, and 9 bases lay between the germline ends. The germline V gene has CDR1 ENHRY and CDR2 SYGVKD. CDR3 protein: CAISVVVHEQFF. In DNA form, the CDR3 reads TGTGCCATCAGTGTGGTAGTTCATGAGCAGTTCTTC.

The gene calls are TRBV5-1 and TRBJ2-1, with a weak D call TRBD1 (6 bases). V was pared by 0 bases and J by 1 base, with 8 bases between. This CDR3 is built from 15 residues. The V gene's germline CDR1 is SGHRS and CDR2 YFSETQ. CDR3 DNA sequence: TGCGCCAGCAGCTTGGCCGGACAGTCCTACAATGAGCAGTTCTTC. This codes for CASSLAGQSYNEQFF.

This chain links TRBV7-2 with TRBJ1-1, with D possibly TRBD1 on 5 matching bases. The V gene's germline CDR1 is SGHTA and CDR2 FQGNSA. V lost 3 bases, J lost 0 bases, and 14 bases lay in between. The CDR3 loop spans 16 amino acids. This CDR3 reads CASSFSGTEMNTEAFF. In DNA form, the CDR3 reads TGTGCCAGCAGCTTTTCCGGGACTGAGATGAACACTGAAGCTTTCTTT.

This chain uses TRBV6-2 or TRBV6-3 with TRBJ2-1; 10 bases match TRBD2. V lost 4 bases and J lost 4; bases outside the gene matches: 1. Per germline, CDR1 MNHEY and CDR2 SVGEGT. The CDR3 has 14 residues. The CDR3, as DNA: TGTGCCAGCAGTTTAGCGGGAGGTTACAATGAGCAGTTCTTC. Its protein is CASSLAGGYNEQFF.

This sequence joins TRBV5-1 and TRBJ1-6; 10 nucleotides align to TRBD1. The J segment lost 5 bases and the V segment lost 5 bases, leaving 7 bases of the junction unmatched. Germline V gene data show CDR1 as SGHRS and CDR2 as YFSETQ. The CDR3 is 16 residues long. CDR3 region: CASSGDRGKNNSPLHF. The CDR3, as DNA: TGCGCCAGCAGTGGGGACAGGGGAAAGAATAATTCACCCCTCCACTTT.

This clone was observed once. Here the CDR3 DNA reads TGTGCCAGCCGACAGTACAGCCAAATGAACACTGAAGCTTTCTTT. Protein: CASRQYSQMNTEAFF. The rearrangement links TRBV19 to TRBJ1-1, with D possibly matching TRBD1 (5 bases). Germline V gene lookup returns CDR1 LNHDA and CDR2 SQIVND (reference sequence). V shed 9 bases and J shed 0 bases, with 17 bases lying between them. This CDR3 region has 15 residues.